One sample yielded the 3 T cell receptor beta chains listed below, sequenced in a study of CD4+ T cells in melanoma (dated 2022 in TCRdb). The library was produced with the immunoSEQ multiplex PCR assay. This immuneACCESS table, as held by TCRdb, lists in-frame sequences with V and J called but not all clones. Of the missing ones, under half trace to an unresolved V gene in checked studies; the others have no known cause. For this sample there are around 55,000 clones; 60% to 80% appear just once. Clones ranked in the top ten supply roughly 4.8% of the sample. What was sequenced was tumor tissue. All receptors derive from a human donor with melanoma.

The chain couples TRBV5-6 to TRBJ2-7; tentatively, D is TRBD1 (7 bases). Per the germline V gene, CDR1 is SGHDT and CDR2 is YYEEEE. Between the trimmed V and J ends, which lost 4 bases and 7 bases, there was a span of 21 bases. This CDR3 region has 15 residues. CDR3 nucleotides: TGTGCCAGCAGCCCCCAGGGGGGAGGATCGAGGGAGCAGTACTTC. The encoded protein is CASSPQGGGSREQYF.

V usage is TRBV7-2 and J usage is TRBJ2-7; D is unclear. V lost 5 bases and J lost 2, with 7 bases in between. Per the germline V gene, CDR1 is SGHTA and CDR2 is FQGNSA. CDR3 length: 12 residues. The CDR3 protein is CASSPTAYEQYF. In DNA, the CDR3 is TGTGCCAGCAGCCCTACAGCCTACGAGCAGTACTTC. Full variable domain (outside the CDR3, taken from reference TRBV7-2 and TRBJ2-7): GAGVSQSPSNKVTEKGKDVELRCDPISGHTALYWYRQSLGQGLEFLIYFQGNSAPDKSGLPSDRFSAERTGGSVSTLTIQRTQQEDSAVYLCASSPTAYEQYFGPGTRLTVT.

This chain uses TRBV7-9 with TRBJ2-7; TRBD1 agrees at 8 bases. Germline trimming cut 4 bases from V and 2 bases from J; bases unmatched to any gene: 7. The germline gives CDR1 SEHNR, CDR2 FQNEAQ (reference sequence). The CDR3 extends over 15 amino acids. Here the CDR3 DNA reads TGTGCCAGCAGCTCCCGGACAGGGACCACCTACGAGCAGTACTTC. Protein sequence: CASSSRTGTTYEQYF. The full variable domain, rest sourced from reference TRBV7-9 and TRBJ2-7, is DTGVSQNPRHKITKRGQNVTFRCDPISEHNRLYWYRQTLGQGPEFLTYFQNEAQLEKSRLLSDRFSAERPKGSFSTLEIQRTEQGDSAMYLCASSSRTGTTYEQYFGPGTRLTVT.